These 19 T cell receptor beta chains share one sample of origin, sequenced in a study of T-cell memory formation after mild COVID-19. A single record per CDR3 protein comes from TCRdb applying MiXCR to the 5' RACE reads. The data show hundreds of thousands of distinct CDR3 sequences, with approximately 18% seen just once and roughly 21% held by the top ten. Sequencing used PBMCs or a T cell subset sorted from them (not recorded which). The receptors shown here come from a man between 18 and 35 years old who had mild COVID-19 (a few samples of this study predate the infection). Cell type and time point are not known.

The V gene is TRBV7-9, the J gene TRBJ1-4; TRBD1 might be the D (5 bases). CDR1 and CDR2 (germline): SEHNR, FQNEAQ (reference sequence). Trimming left V 5 bases short and J 4 bases short, with 11 bases between. This CDR3 has 14 residues. The CDR3 sequence: CASSRDGLNEKLFF. The CDR3, as DNA: TGTGCCAGCAGCCGGGACGGGCTTAATGAAAAACTGTTTTTT.

This chain connects TRBV2 to TRBJ1-4; tentatively, D is TRBD1 (5 bases). Germline loops: CDR1 SNHLY, CDR2 FYNNEI. The CDR3 totals 11 residues. V was pared by 11 bases and J by 7 bases, with 11 bases between. Here the CDR3 reads CASVGGEKLFF. The CDR3 DNA reads as TGTGCCTCAGTCGGGGGTGAAAAACTGTTTTTT.

The table lists this clonotype with a few counts. The CDR3 bases are TGTGCCAGCAGTCTGGGGACAGGGGGCCGGGAGACCCAGTACTTC. Its protein is CASSLGTGGRETQYF. The chain uses TRBV2 and TRBJ2-5, with 12 positions matching TRBD1. This CDR3 region has 15 residues. V lost 5 bases and J lost 5; bases outside the gene matches: 6. Germline lookup yields CDR1 SNHLY and CDR2 FYNNEI.

This clonotype has a handful of counts. This chain uses TRBV4-1 with TRBJ2-3; maybe TRBD2 (6 bases). Per the germline V gene, CDR1 is MGHRA and CDR2 is YSYEKL. The CDR3 extends over 17 amino acids. Trimming shortened V by 3 bases and J by 2 bases, and 18 bases separated the two germline ends. CDR3 sequence: CASSHPPTGLHTDTQYF. CDR3 coding DNA: TGCGCCAGCAGCCACCCACCGACCGGACTACACACAGATACGCAGTATTTT.

This clonotype was observed a few times. The V and J genes are TRBV29-1 and TRBJ2-1; tentatively, D is TRBD1 (5 bases). Germline CDR1 is SQVTM and CDR2 is ANQGSEA. V was cut by 1 base and J by 7 bases, with 8 bases left in between. The CDR3 contains 12 residues. CDR3 amino acids: CSVEGGANEQFF. CDR3 coding DNA: TGCAGCGTTGAAGGGGGCGCGAATGAGCAGTTCTTC.

This clonotype appeared a few times. This chain connects TRBV20-1 to TRBJ2-2; tentatively, D is TRBD1 (6 bases). V lost 6 bases to trimming and J lost 1 base, with 12 bases between them. The CDR3 extends over 14 amino acids. CDR1 DFQATT and CDR2 SNEGSKA come from the germline V gene (reference sequence). CDR3 amino acids: CSAVGRGNTGELFF. DNA of the CDR3: TGCAGTGCGGTGGGCAGGGGGAACACCGGGGAGCTGTTTTTT.

This clonotype was seen repeatedly, ten times or more. The chain uses TRBV7-3 and TRBJ2-1, with a weak D call TRBD1 (6 bases). The CDR3 spans 13 residues. Per germline, CDR1 SGHTA and CDR2 FQGTGA. V was cut by 4 bases and J by 7 bases, with 11 bases left in between. As DNA, the CDR3 is TGTGCCAGCAGCTCGACAGGCGGGAATGAGCAGTTCTTC. This sequence encodes CASSSTGGNEQFF.

This clonotype was counted between two and nine times. J is TRBJ1-5 and V is TRBV30, with TRBD1 as a possible D gene (6 bases). CDR3 size: 13 residues. Germline values: CDR1 GTSNPN, CDR2 SVGIG (reference sequence). Deletions cut 1 base from V and 2 bases from J, with 6 bases between. The chain's CDR3 is CAWSGQGNQPQHF. The CDR3 region has the DNA TGTGCCTGGAGTGGACAGGGCAATCAGCCCCAGCATTTT. The full variable domain, completed using reference TRBV30 and TRBJ1-5, is SQTIHQWPATLVQPVGSPLSLECTVEGTSNPNLYWYRQAAGRGLQLLFYSVGIGQISSEVPQNLSASRPQDRQFILSSKKLLLSDSGFYLCAWSGQGNQPQHFGDGTRLSIL.

This clonotype was seen ten or more times. The rearrangement uses TRBV5-1 and TRBJ2-1; 9 positions agree with TRBD2. The CDR3 runs 15 residues. Trimming removed 0 bases from V and 12 bases from J; junction bases left unmatched: 10. CDR1 and CDR2 (germline): SGHRS, YFSETQ. The CDR3 DNA reads TGCGCCAGCAGCTTGGATAGCGGGGGAGTACTGGGGCAGTTCTTC. Its translation: CASSLDSGGVLGQFF.

The CDR3 loop is CASSLETEAFF. CDR3 nucleotide sequence: TGTGCCAGCAGCCTCGAGACTGAAGCTTTCTTT. This chain links TRBV7-9 with TRBJ1-1; D is unclear. Trimming took off 5 bases at V and 5 bases at J, with 6 bases between the two ends. CDR1 is SEHNR, CDR2 FQNEAQ, per germline (reference sequence). The CDR3 has 11 amino acids.

The chain carries TRBV5-1 and TRBJ2-5; 9 bases align to TRBD1. Germline CDR1 reads SGHRS; CDR2 reads YFSETQ. V lost 4 bases to trimming and J lost 5 bases; unmatched junction nucleotides: 6. The CDR3 extends over 14 amino acids. CDR3 nucleotides: TGCGCCAGCAGCGAGACAGGGGGAGCTGAGACCCAGTACTTC. This translates into CASSETGGAETQYF.

V and J are TRBV28 and TRBJ1-5; D is unresolved. V lost 7 bases, J lost 4 bases, and 2 bases lay in between. The CDR3 length is 10 residues. Germline values: CDR1 MDHEN, CDR2 SYDVKM. CDR3 sequence: CASNNQPQHF. The CDR3 DNA reads as TGTGCCAGCAATAATCAGCCCCAGCATTTT.

Many counts were recorded for this clonotype. The chain is built from TRBV6-1 and TRBJ1-2; possibly TRBD1 for D (6 bases). The V end lost 2 bases, the J end lost 8 bases, and 15 bases lay between the germline ends. This CDR3 is 14 amino acids long. Per germline, CDR1 MNHNS and CDR2 SASEGT. The CDR3 reads CASSEISGAWGYTF. The CDR3 DNA sequence: TGTGCCAGCAGTGAAATATCGGGGGCGTGGGGCTACACCTTC.

This chain links TRBV11-2 with TRBJ1-2; no firm D call. V lost 5 bases and J lost 2, with 18 bases in between. Germline V gene sequence: CDR1 SGHAT, CDR2 FQNNGV. This CDR3 spans 16 amino acids. CDR3 DNA: TGTGCCAGCAGCCCACTAGTCTCCCGACGAAACTATGGCTACACCTTC. Protein sequence: CASSPLVSRRNYGYTF.

The sample holds a few counts of this clonotype. V is TRBV7-9 and J is TRBJ1-6, with TRBD1 matching 7 bases. The CDR3 length is 17 residues. The germline CDR1 and CDR2 sequences are SEHNR and FQNEAQ (reference sequence). V was pared by 6 bases and J by 0 bases, with 8 bases of the junction left unmatched. The CDR3 region is CASRPPGQSSYNSPLHF. CDR3 nucleotide sequence: TGTGCCAGCAGACCTCCGGGACAGAGCTCCTATAATTCACCCCTCCACTTT.

This chain uses TRBV5-1 with TRBJ1-5, with D possibly matching TRBD1 (5 bases). Germline values: CDR1 SGHRS, CDR2 YFSETQ. V was shortened by 0 bases and J by 5 bases, with 12 bases between the two germline ends. CDR3 size: 15 residues. The CDR3 reads CASSLGGEIYQPQHF. CDR3 nucleotides: TGCGCCAGCAGCTTGGGAGGGGAGATATATCAGCCCCAGCATTTT.

This clonotype appeared a few times. This chain uses TRBV18 with TRBJ2-2; 7 bases are shared with TRBD2. The junction had 5 bases not matched to a gene; V was cut back by 2 bases and J by 5 bases. The CDR3 runs 15 residues. CDR1 is KGHSH and CDR2 is LQKENI in the germline V gene. The CDR3 sequence is CASSPRLAETGELFF. The CDR3 bases are TGTGCCAGCTCACCAAGGCTAGCGGAGACCGGGGAGCTGTTTTTT. The full variable domain, with the rest looked up from reference TRBV18 and TRBJ2-2, is NAGVMQNPRHLVRRRGQEARLRCSPMKGHSHVYWYRQLPEEGLKFMVYLQKENIIDESGMPKERFSAEFPKEGPSILRIQQVVRGDSAAYFCASSPRLAETGELFFGEGSRLTVL.

Only a few counts were recorded for this clonotype. This chain uses TRBV14 with TRBJ1-1; possibly TRBD1 for D (6 bases). V lost 2 bases to trimming and J lost 11 bases, with 12 bases between them. CDR1 and CDR2 (germline): SGHDN, FVKESK. The CDR3 is made up of 12 amino acids. The CDR3 sequence is CASSQQGLRAFF. DNA of the CDR3: TGTGCCAGCAGCCAACAGGGGCTGCGGGCTTTCTTT. The variable domain in full, with the rest retrieved from reference TRBV14 and TRBJ1-1, is EAGVTQFPSHSVIEKGQTVTLRCDPISGHDNLYWYRRVMGKEIKFLLHFVKESKQDESGMPNNRFLAERTGGTYSTLKVQPAELEDSGVYFCASSQQGLRAFFGQGTRLTVV.

This chain connects TRBV7-8 to TRBJ1-4; D is undetermined. The CDR3 contains 12 residues. V lost 5 bases and J lost 13, with 14 bases in between. The V gene's germline CDR1 is SGHVS and CDR2 FQNEAQ. CDR3 in amino acids: CASSPTRGALFF. The CDR3 DNA reads as TGTGCCAGCAGCCCTACGCGGGGAGCACTGTTTTTT.